This TCR beta chain is from a study of beta chain features in type 1 diabetes (dated 2018 in TCRdb). Turning to the overall study: No differences in mean age, gender distribution, total cell number or subset yield were found between patients and healthy donors. A total of 107,917,701 sorted cells were examined across all samples, and the number of cells per subset was strongly correlated with RNA yield. The study compared TCRB repertoires of sorted circulating CD4+ T cell subsets between recently diagnosed type 1 diabetes patients and matched healthy donors. Naive and central memory subsets were obtained from all 28 donors, but regulatory and stem cell-like memory subsets were isolated from only 8 patients and about 8 healthy donors.

A single peripheral blood draw of 95 to 150 mL on average was collected from each donor into heparinised tubes. A BD FACSAria II and a panel including CD45RO, CCR7, CD25, CD127, CD95 and CD27 were used to sort naive, central memory, regulatory and stem cell-like memory CD4+ T cells. Purity was above 98% for every sorted population. PBMCs were separated immediately by Lymphoprep density gradient centrifugation and were stained directly, without being cultured. To minimize batch effects, samples were stained and sorted in pairs, one healthy donor with one patient per experiment. The High Capacity cDNA Reverse Transcription Kit was used to reverse transcribe all of the isolated RNA, meaning that expressed TCRB transcripts were what got sequenced. Naive, central memory and regulatory T cell samples underwent deep immunoSEQ sequencing, averaging around 3.9 million total reads per sample. Sorted cells were lysed in RLT buffer and RNA was extracted with DNase-treated RNeasy Micro or Mini kits, depending on cell number. To prevent cross-contamination, each cell subset was processed individually, whereas patient and healthy donor samples were processed jointly. TCRB sequences were amplified from cDNA with the immunoSEQ multiplex PCR, producing 87-bp fragments spanning the CDR3 region. Amplicons were sequenced on the Illumina HiSeq platform. Per the source publication's procedure: Synthetic template baselines were used to correct PCR bias computationally, reads within Hamming distance 2 were collapsed together, and singletons that could not be merged were discarded. Reads were aligned against IMGT to assign V, D and J genes, CDR3 length and insertions or deletions at six rearrangement sites. Clonotype counts were normalized to sorted cell number within each subset before computing true diversity and Gini coefficients with the tcR R package. The overlap coefficient, calculated on TCRB nucleotide sequences, was used to measure repertoire sharing. The source is immuneACCESS, and TCRdb retained only in-frame sequences with V and J called. Part of the clones is not carried over; for the studies checked, unresolved V genes explain less than half of this, and the remainder is unexplained. V, J and clone size reflect that table, while D and trimming were determined from the DNA. The sample contains roughly 150,000 clones, 10% to 13% of them found a single time. 0.5% of the sample is held by the ten biggest clonotypes.

Looking up the germline V gene (reference sequence) yields CDR1 SGHAT and CDR2 FQDESV. V is cut by 5 bases and J by 4 bases, and the space between the germline ends is 9 bases. Measured from the cysteine to the phenylalanine, the CDR3 is 13 residues long. The read is trimmed to its CDR3 DNA, 39 bases read in frame from base 1. The investigation overall reported the following: Type 1 diabetes patients showed a moderate but significant shortening of TCRB CDR3 length in all four CD4+ subsets. At VDJ recombination sites, type 1 diabetes patients had fewer insertions and more deleted nucleotides, which implies abnormalities in thymic rearrangement. Because cDNA rather than genomic DNA was sequenced, highly expressing activated cells could have been over-represented, although no difference in activation and CD3 levels was found between groups. Naive, central memory and regulatory TCRB repertoires appeared more similar among patients than among healthy donors. Because small numbers of individuals were included in the HLA sub-analyses, any influence of HLA type on TCRB rearrangement was left unresolved. PCR may preferentially amplify shorter templates, but because patient and control samples were amplified and corrected together, any resulting skew would affect both groups equally.

This clone was observed a few times. Its cognate antigen has yet to be identified. No base qualities exist here, and no much larger clone lies one base off it. This clonotype was obtained from a man aged 25-40 years with type 1 diabetes. Recombination joined TRBV11-1 with TRBJ1-5, and possibly TRBD1, on 5 matching bases. Sequenced sample: central memory CD4+ T cells from blood. The CDR3 here reads CASSLGENQPQHF. The DNA is as follows: TGTGCCAGCAGCCTAGGGGAGAATCAGCCCCAGCATTTT.